A selection of T cell receptor beta chains follows, all from one sample in a study of early stage breast cancer tumors. The assay was immunoSEQ multiplex PCR, and TCRdb's table has in-frame clones only and misses some. The repertoire holds approximately 11,000 clones, with around 72% as singletons. The material sequenced was breast tumor tissue. The receptors stem from a person between 35 and 49 years old with breast cancer. The CDR3 runs from the conserved cysteine through the conserved F or W.

CASSRTREGEVQYF	TRBV6-1	TRBJ2-7
CASSGGPVETQYF	TRBV5-4	TRBJ2-5
CASSYGQGATNEKLFF	TRBV6-6	TRBJ1-4
CASSPRVNEKLFF	TRBV19	TRBJ1-4
CASSLGRAYEQYF	TRBV7-2	TRBJ2-7
CASRLGRASSYNEQFF	TRBV7-9	TRBJ2-1
CASSLRGSGLSYEQYF	TRBV13	TRBJ2-7
CASIAQSRANVLTF	TRBV10-1	TRBJ2-6
CASIRLAGDEQYF	TRBV7-9	TRBJ2-7
CASSLRLVTNEQFF	TRBV13	TRBJ2-1
CASSPRAGSGATDTQYF	TRBV5-1	TRBJ2-3
CASSLVPGTNTEAFF	TRBV11-2	TRBJ1-1
CASSRDPSYNEQFF	TRBV6-1	TRBJ2-1
CASTLNPNTGELFF	TRBV7-6	TRBJ2-2
CASSRDGPTEAFF	TRBV14	TRBJ1-1
CASSLRRADTGELFF	TRBV11-3	TRBJ2-2
CARIRVGTEAFF	TRBV30	TRBJ1-1
CASSLDLAVYNEQFF	TRBV5-4	TRBJ2-1
CASSGGQSVYGYTF	TRBV9	TRBJ1-2
CASSQEGGTQFF	TRBV4-1	TRBJ2-1
CASSLGYLNNEQFF	TRBV5-1	TRBJ2-1
CASSPLPLTTGNTIYF	TRBV6-6	TRBJ1-3
CAWGASYLAPDSDSYEQYF	TRBV30	TRBJ2-7
CASSTGTREQYF	TRBV6-1	TRBJ2-7
CASSLAFGLAEQFF	TRBV7-9	TRBJ2-1
CAWSEGLAGALEQYF	TRBV30	TRBJ2-7
CASSVGRGAGSFF	TRBV5-4	TRBJ2-1
CASSIAARSGTQYF	TRBV19	TRBJ2-5
CASRSGMGYGYTF	TRBV28	TRBJ1-2
CASSSTWTGYEQYF	TRBV11-2	TRBJ2-7
CASSLGRNANTGELFF	TRBV9	TRBJ2-2
CASNLGSGRGEQYF	TRBV18	TRBJ2-7
CASSPRMGLAVQETQYF	TRBV5-1	TRBJ2-5
CASSPTSGSYEQYF	TRBV18	TRBJ2-7
CASSQVSSGSLNEQFF	TRBV4-1	TRBJ2-1
CAWRRSRGNTEAFF	TRBV30	TRBJ1-1
CASSYRGLAGGGKNIQYF	TRBV28	TRBJ2-4
CSVTRDTNTEAFF	TRBV29-1	TRBJ1-1
CAIRGREWGDEQFF	TRBV10-3	TRBJ2-1
CAWSSTPGQGVDEQFF	TRBV30	TRBJ2-1
CASSSGQNNEQFF	TRBV18	TRBJ2-1
CASSGVYGTEAFF	TRBV6-1	TRBJ1-1
CAWSVPVQRSWDEQFF	TRBV30	TRBJ2-1
CASARGSAWGGNTIYF	TRBV9	TRBJ1-3
CASSAPGQGFREQYF	TRBV19	TRBJ2-7
CASSFDRGPYGYTF	TRBV5-4	TRBJ1-2
CASSLTQNTEAFF	TRBV11-2	TRBJ1-1
CASSARGSNTGELFF	TRBV9	TRBJ2-2
CASSGLGGGETQYF	TRBV5-6	TRBJ2-5
CASSPATGNSGNTIYF	TRBV18	TRBJ1-3
CASSYSRYQPQHF	TRBV6-5	TRBJ1-5
CAWSVPGGLDSPLHF	TRBV30	TRBJ1-6
CASGGGVGEKLFF	TRBV5-1	TRBJ1-4
CASSPRTSSYEQYF	TRBV18	TRBJ2-7
CASSVRGDTGELFF	TRBV2	TRBJ2-2
CASSDRGTRSGNTIYF	TRBV6-1	TRBJ1-3
CARVPKGQGSTDTQYF	TRBV10-1	TRBJ2-3
CASSIVGYGANVLTF	TRBV19	TRBJ2-6
CASSYVPGGDYEQYF	TRBV6-5	TRBJ2-7
CASSSGAETEAFF	TRBV7-9	TRBJ1-1